The T cell receptor beta chain under discussion was sequenced for a study of Ad26.COV2.S vaccination and SARS-CoV-2 variants. Across the study: Vaccine-arm donor from the placebo-controlled COV1001 Ad26.COV2.S trial.

Germline CDR1 and CDR2: SGDLS and YYNGEE. With 0 bases clipped from V and 2 bases from J, the junction kept 8 bases outside the gene matches. The CDR3 has 17 amino acids. The treatment was: some 19 received Ad26.COV2.S at low or high dose, single or two shots; several received placebo; per-sample allocation not given. Following the first vaccine or placebo injection, samples were taken on day 63. Some clones are missing from TCRdb's copy, which holds only in-frame ones; the method was immunoSEQ multiplex PCR. The sample has hundreds of thousands of clones, 85% to 90% seen once; the top ten hold about 2.7%.

Sample: peripheral blood, taken in a trial of Ad26.COV2.S vaccine versus placebo. This chain links TRBV9 with TRBJ2-5; TRBD2 agrees at 9 bases. This receptor was taken from a person aged 18-65 years who received the Ad26.COV2.S COVID-19 vaccine or a placebo. DNA of the CDR3: TGTGCCAGCAGCGTAGGTGGTAGCGGGGGCTTACAAGAGACCCAGTACTTC. Translation gives CASSVGGSGGLQETQYF.